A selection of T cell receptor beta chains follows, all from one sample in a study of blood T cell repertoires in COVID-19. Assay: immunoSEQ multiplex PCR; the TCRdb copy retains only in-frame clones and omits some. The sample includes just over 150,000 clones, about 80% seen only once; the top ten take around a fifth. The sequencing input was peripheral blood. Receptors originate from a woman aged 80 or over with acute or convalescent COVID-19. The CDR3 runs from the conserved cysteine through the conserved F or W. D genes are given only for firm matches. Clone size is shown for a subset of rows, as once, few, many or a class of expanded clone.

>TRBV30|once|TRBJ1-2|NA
TGTGCCTGGGGGTCCCAGGATTACTATGGCTACACCTTC
CAWGSQDYYGYTF
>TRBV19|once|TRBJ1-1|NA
TGTGCCAGTAGTATATTGGGGGGACTGAACACTGAAGCTTTCTTT
CASSILGGLNTEAFF
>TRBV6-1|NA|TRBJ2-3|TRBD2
TGTGCCAGCAGTGAAGTTCTAGGGTCTAGCGGGAGCACAGATACGCAGTATTTT
CASSEVLGSSGSTDTQYF
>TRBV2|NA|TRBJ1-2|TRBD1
TGTGCCAGCAGTAGGACAGGAGGCTATGGCTACACCTTC
CASSRTGGYGYTF
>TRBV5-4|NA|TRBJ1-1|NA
TGTGCCAGCAGCTTGGGCTGGGGGGAGGTGGCTGAAGCTTTCTTT
CASSLGWGEVAEAFF
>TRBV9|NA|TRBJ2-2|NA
TGTGCCAGCAGCCTAACAGGGAGGGAGACCGGGGAGCTGTTTTTT
CASSLTGRETGELFF
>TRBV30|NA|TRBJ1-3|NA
TGTGCCTGGAGTGTACGGCAGGGGCCCTCTGGAAACACCATATATTTT
CAWSVRQGPSGNTIYF
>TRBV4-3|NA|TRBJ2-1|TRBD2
TGCGCCAGCAGCCTCTGGACTAGCGGGCACAATGAGCAGTTCTTC
CASSLWTSGHNEQFF
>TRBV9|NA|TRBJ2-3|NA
TGTGCCAGCAGCGTAGAGGGCGGGGCGGGCACAGATACGCAGTATTTT
CASSVEGGAGTDTQYF
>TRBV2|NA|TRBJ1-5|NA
TGTGCCAGCAGTGAAGAGGGCGGGTCGCCCCAGCATTTT
CASSEEGGSPQHF
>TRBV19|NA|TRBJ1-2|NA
TGTGCCAGTAACAAAGGACTCCGTTCTAACTATGGCTACACCTTC
CASNKGLRSNYGYTF
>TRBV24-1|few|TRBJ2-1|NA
TGTGCCACCAGCGGGGGACGGCCTGACGGCAATGAGCAGTTCTTC
CATSGGRPDGNEQFF
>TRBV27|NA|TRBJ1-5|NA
TGTGCCAGCAGTTTATTCGCGGGTTGGGAGCCCCAGCATTTT
CASSLFAGWEPQHF
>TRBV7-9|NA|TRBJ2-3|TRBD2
TGTGCCAGCACCCCTGCGGGCGGGAGGGCCGGCACAGATACGCAGTATTTT
CASTPAGGRAGTDTQYF
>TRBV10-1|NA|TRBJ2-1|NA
TGCGCCAGCAGTGCACAACAGGGATTTACCCACAATGAGCAGTTCTTC
CASSAQQGFTHNEQFF
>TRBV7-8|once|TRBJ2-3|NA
TGTGCCAGCAGCTTACGGGATGGACCCAGCTTT
CASSLRDGPSF
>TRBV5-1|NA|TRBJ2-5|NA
TGCGCCAGCAGCTGGCTGGGGGCTGGGGAGACCCAGTACTTC
CASSWLGAGETQYF
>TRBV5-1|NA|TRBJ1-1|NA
TGCGCCAGCAGCTCACGGGACACCGGGGCTTTCTTT
CASSSRDTGAFF
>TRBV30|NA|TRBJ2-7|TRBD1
TGTGCCTGGAGTCCTGGGACAGGCTACGAGCAGTACTTC
CAWSPGTGYEQYF
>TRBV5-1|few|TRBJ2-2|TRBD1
TGCGCCAGCAGCCCCGGGACAGGGAACACCGGGGAGCTGTTTTTT
CASSPGTGNTGELFF